The 8 T cell receptor beta chains presented below share a single source sample, sequenced in a study of T cells after posttransplantation cyclophosphamide. TCRdb keeps only in-frame clones here, not all; method: immunoSEQ multiplex PCR. The table shows tens of thousands of clones, with just over 90% occurring only once. The sequenced material came from PBMCs. The receptors originated from a woman aged 25 to 39 in good health and a related stem cell transplant donor.

This chain joins TRBV30 and TRBJ1-5; D not resolved. CDR3 length: 16 residues. V shed 3 bases and J shed 7 bases, with 22 bases lying between them. CDR1 and CDR2 from the germline V gene are GTSNPN and SVGIG (reference sequence). CDR3 bases: TGTGCCTGGAGCCTAGATAGGGCCGCCTTGGGGCAGCCCCAGCATTTT. This codes for CAWSLDRAALGQPQHF.

The CDR3 DNA follows: TGTGCCAGCAGCTTAAAGCCCCGAATAGCGGGGGGAACCAATGAGCAGTTCTTC. It is translated as CASSLKPRIAGGTNEQFF. The chain is built from TRBV7-3 and TRBJ2-1, with 10 bases aligning to TRBD2. This CDR3 contains 18 residues. J was trimmed by 6 bases and V by 1 base; bases with no gene match: 12. Germline lookup yields CDR1 SGHTA and CDR2 FQGTGA.

The chain employs TRBV2 and TRBJ2-1; D might be TRBD2 (6 bases). Germline-derived CDR1 and CDR2 are SNHLY and FYNNEI. The CDR3 extends over 14 amino acids. V lost 6 bases and J lost 7, with 16 bases in between. Here the CDR3 reads CASRPLTSKNEQFF. As DNA, the CDR3 is TGTGCCAGCAGACCTTTGACTAGTAAGAATGAGCAGTTCTTC.

V gene TRBV2 combines with J gene TRBJ2-1, with a possible D match to TRBD1 (5 bases). The CDR3 has 14 amino acids. The germline V gene has CDR1 SNHLY and CDR2 FYNNEI. The V end lost 2 bases, the J end lost 9 bases, and 14 bases lay between the germline ends. CDR3 in DNA: TGTGCCAGCAGTGAACCGACCAGGGCCGGTGAGCAGTTCTTC. It specifies CASSEPTRAGEQFF.

This clone was detected only once. The chain employs TRBV9 and TRBJ2-7; 7 nucleotides match TRBD1. This CDR3 contains 13 residues. Trimming cost V 3 bases and J 7 bases; bases outside gene matches: 7. The germline CDR1 and CDR2 sequences are SGDLS and YYNGEE. CDR3 sequence: CASSAQTGWEQYF. Here the CDR3 DNA reads TGTGCCAGCAGCGCGCAGACAGGGTGGGAGCAGTACTTC.

The J gene is TRBJ2-7, the V gene TRBV7-9, with a weak D call TRBD1 (6 bases). V gave up 7 bases and J gave up 2 bases, with 15 bases separating them. Germline assignment: CDR1 SEHNR and CDR2 FQNEAQ (reference sequence). This CDR3 contains 14 residues. CDR3: CASISAGDPYEQYF. CDR3 bases: TGTGCCAGCATCTCCGCAGGGGATCCCTACGAGCAGTACTTC.

This chain uses TRBV15 with TRBJ2-5, with no clear D. Trimming cost V 4 bases and J 4 bases, with 4 bases left between them. Germline V gene lookup returns CDR1 LNHNV and CDR2 YYDKDF (reference sequence). The CDR3 has 11 residues. The CDR3 here is CATSKRETQYF. The CDR3 DNA follows: TGTGCCACCAGCAAGAGAGAGACCCAGTACTTC.

This clone was seen a handful of times. J is TRBJ1-1 and V is TRBV6-1; D perhaps matches TRBD1 (6 bases). This CDR3 is 15 amino acids long. Germline-derived CDR1 and CDR2 are MNHNS and SASEGT. Trimming stripped 5 bases from V and 8 bases from J, with 21 bases between. The DNA for the CDR3 is TGTGCCAGCAGTAAATCGCAGGGGAGTTGGGGGGAAGCTTTCTTT. Protein product: CASSKSQGSWGEAFF.